Listed below are T cell receptor beta chains from one sample, sequenced in a study of blood T cell repertoires in COVID-19. The protocol was immunoSEQ multiplex PCR, while the TCRdb copy is restricted to in-frame clones and leaves out a portion. The sample has 300,000 to 350,000 clones; about nine tenths are singletons. What was sequenced was PBMCs or T cells enriched from blood (not recorded which). Every receptor here comes from a woman younger than 45 who had been exposed to COVID-19. Both conserved end residues are part of each CDR3. The D gene is left open where the match is weak. Size tells how often a clone was seen (once, few, many) or the class of an expanded clone, and some rows leave it out.

clone size,J gene,D gene,V gene,CDR3 DNA,CDR3 protein
NA,TRBJ1-4,NA,TRBV18,TGTGCCAGCTCACGAGGGAACAGCCTTAATGAAAAACTGTTTTTT,CASSRGNSLNEKLFF
NA,TRBJ1-2,NA,TRBV30,TGTGCCTGGAGGGGGGATAGGGGGAACGGCTACACCTTC,CAWRGDRGNGYTF
once,TRBJ2-5,NA,TRBV29-1,TGCAGCGCTAGAGGACAATTCGGAACGGAGACCCAGTACTTC,CSARGQFGTETQYF
once,TRBJ2-7,TRBD2,TRBV7-9,TGTGCCAGCAGCTTAGGGGGACTAGCGGGAGACTCCTACGAGCAGTACTTC,CASSLGGLAGDSYEQYF
once,TRBJ1-2,TRBD1,TRBV7-8,TGTGCCAGCAGCCCACTTAACCGGGACACAGTACAGGGGGGCTACACCTTC,CASSPLNRDTVQGGYTF
NA,TRBJ2-5,TRBD1,TRBV6-5,TGTGCCAGCAGTTACTCTTGGACAGGTACCCAAGAGACCCAGTACTTC,CASSYSWTGTQETQYF
NA,TRBJ2-5,TRBD2,TRBV19,TGTGCCAGTAGTATAGTAGGGACTAGCGGGTTGCAAGAGACCCAGTACTTC,CASSIVGTSGLQETQYF
NA,TRBJ1-5,TRBD1,TRBV7-9,TGTGCCAGCAGCGTCGCCAACACAGGGGGTCAGCCCCAGCATTTT,CASSVANTGGQPQHF
once,TRBJ1-5,NA,TRBV30,TGTGCCTGGACCCGGGGTCAAACGGCCAATCAGCCCCAGCATTTT,CAWTRGQTANQPQHF
NA,TRBJ2-7,TRBD1,TRBV19,TGTGCCAGTAGTATAGATAGCGTAGGGACAGCCCCCTACGAGCAGTACTTC,CASSIDSVGTAPYEQYF
NA,TRBJ2-7,TRBD2,TRBV7-9,TGTGCCAGCAGCTGGGGGAGGGACGAGCAGTACTTC,CASSWGRDEQYF
NA,TRBJ2-5,NA,TRBV9,TGTGCCAGCAGCGTAGTTCCCGAGGCAGAGACCCAGTACTTC,CASSVVPEAETQYF
NA,TRBJ2-7,NA,TRBV2,TGTGCCAGCAGTGGGGACACCTACGAGCAGTACTTC,CASSGDTYEQYF
NA,TRBJ2-5,NA,TRBV6-5,TGTGCCAGCAGTTCAGGGGAGGGTAGAGAGACCCAGTACTTC,CASSSGEGRETQYF
NA,TRBJ1-4,NA,TRBV19,TGTGCCAGTAGCCCTGTTCAGACAAAACCGAATGAAAAACTGTTTTTT,CASSPVQTKPNEKLFF
NA,TRBJ2-2,NA,TRBV28,TGTGCCAGCAGTTCCCTTTTGGGGGCGACGGCCGGGGAGCTGTTTTTT,CASSSLLGATAGELFF
few,TRBJ2-1,TRBD2,TRBV28,TGTGCCAGCAGTGTCCCGGGACTAGGTCACAATGAGCAGTTCTTC,CASSVPGLGHNEQFF
NA,TRBJ2-1,NA,TRBV18,TGTGCCAGCTCACGCGGGACCTCCTACAATGGTGAGCAGTTCTTC,CASSRGTSYNGEQFF
NA,TRBJ2-2,TRBD2,TRBV7-6,TGTGCCAGCAGCTTAGTGGCGGGAGTAGTCACCGGGGAGCTGTTTTTT,CASSLVAGVVTGELFF
NA,TRBJ1-1,TRBD1,TRBV5-5,TGTGCCAGCAGCGCGACAGGGATGAACACTGAAGCTTTCTTT,CASSATGMNTEAFF
few,TRBJ2-5,TRBD1,TRBV19,TGTGCCAGTAGTGGGACAGGGGGCGCGATGACCCAGTACTTC,CASSGTGGAMTQYF
NA,TRBJ2-7,NA,TRBV6-5,TGTGCCAGCAGGACGGGGTACTACGAGCAGTACTTC,CASRTGYYEQYF
NA,TRBJ1-4,NA,TRBV7-9,TGTGCCAGCAGCTTAAGCATCTGGGGGCGATATGAAAAACTGTTTTTT,CASSLSIWGRYEKLFF
NA,TRBJ2-7,NA,TRBV24-1,TGTGCCACCAGTGATAGGGGGGAGCAGTACTTC,CATSDRGEQYF
NA,TRBJ1-5,NA,TRBV5-3,TGTGCCAGAAGCTTGTTTTATGTGAGCATATCACCCTATCAGCCCCAGCATTTT,CARSLFYVSISPYQPQHF
NA,TRBJ2-3,NA,TRBV19,TGTGCCAGTAGTATTACTACAGATACGCAGTATTTT,CASSITTDTQYF
once,TRBJ2-2,TRBD1,TRBV29-1,TGCAGCGTTGATAGGCAGGGGGCGAGCGGGGAGCTGTTTTTT,CSVDRQGASGELFF
NA,TRBJ1-1,NA,TRBV11-1,TGTGCCAGCAGCGTCGGGGGAATGAACACTGAAGCTTTCTTT,CASSVGGMNTEAFF
NA,TRBJ2-3,NA,TRBV3-1/TRBV3-2,TGTGCCAGCAGCCCAACCGGGACTAGCACAGATACGCAGTATTTT,CASSPTGTSTDTQYF
NA,TRBJ1-4,NA,TRBV28,TGTGCCAGCAGGGACCATGGGGGGAAAAATGAAAAACTGTTTTTT,CASRDHGGKNEKLFF
NA,TRBJ1-6,TRBD1,TRBV7-9,TGTGCCAGCAGCCGCGGACAGGGGAGAGGCTCACCCCTCCACTTT,CASSRGQGRGSPLHF
NA,TRBJ2-3,TRBD2,TRBV9,TGTGCCAGCAGCCTTCGACTAGCGGGAGGGCCGACAGATACGCAGTATTTT,CASSLRLAGGPTDTQYF
NA,TRBJ1-1,NA,TRBV5-1,TGCGCCAGCAGCCCGGTTGGTTCCACTGAAGCTTTCTTT,CASSPVGSTEAFF
many,TRBJ1-3,NA,TRBV19,TGTGCCAGCAAGATAGACAGATACTCTGGAAACACCATATATTTT,CASKIDRYSGNTIYF
NA,TRBJ2-1,TRBD1,TRBV9,TGTGCCAGCATCGACCGACAGGGTTACTACAATGAGCAGTTCTTC,CASIDRQGYYNEQFF